The 32 T cell receptor beta chains below were found in one sample sequenced in a study of control samples from healthy donors and cancer patients. The protocol was immunoSEQ multiplex PCR, while the TCRdb copy is restricted to in-frame clones and leaves out a portion. The table records 100,000 to 150,000 clones, roughly 84% of them present only once. The sample taken for sequencing was blood. The receptors originated from a man aged 35-49 years in good health.

The rearrangement links TRBV12-3 or TRBV12-4 to TRBJ2-1; D remains ambiguous. The CDR3 runs 12 residues. V was pared by 3 bases and J by 10 bases, with 10 bases between. CDR3 nucleotide sequence: TGTGCCAGCAGTTTTGACCCCGAGGAGCAGTTCTTC. The encoded protein is CASSFDPEEQFF.

The CDR3 spells CASSRGGPNYGYTF. The CDR3 region has the DNA TGTGCCAGCAGTCGGGGAGGGCCCAACTATGGCTACACCTTC. The chain links TRBV27 to TRBJ1-2; D remains unclear. V lost 5 bases, J lost 2 bases, and 12 bases lay in between. In germline, CDR1 is MNHEY, CDR2 SMNVEV (reference sequence). CDR3 length: 14 amino acids.

V and J are TRBV7-2 and TRBJ1-2, with 7 bases matching TRBD1. This CDR3 region has 14 residues. Unmatched junction bases numbered 15, after V lost 5 bases and J lost 12 bases. Germline values: CDR1 SGHTA, CDR2 FQGNSA. The CDR3 reads CASSPGTAALVDTF. CDR3 nucleotide sequence: TGTGCCAGCAGCCCCGGGACAGCCGCTTTGGTTGACACCTTC.

The sample holds one count of this clone. Other DNA sequences in the sample encode the same CDR3. The chain employs TRBV9 and TRBJ1-6, with D unclear. The V gene lost 2 bases and the J gene lost 1 base, with 7 bases spanning the gap. The CDR3 length is 15 residues. Germline V gene data show CDR1 as SGDLS and CDR2 as YYNGEE. This chain's CDR3 is CASSVGYSYNSPLHF. The CDR3 DNA is TGTGCCAGCAGCGTGGGATATTCCTATAATTCACCCCTCCACTTT. The whole variable domain, filled in from reference TRBV9 and TRBJ1-6, reads DSGVTQTPKHLITATGQRVTLRCSPRSGDLSVYWYQQSLDQGLQFLIQYYNGEERAKGNILERFSAQQFPDLHSELNLSSLELGDSALYFCASSVGYSYNSPLHFGNGTRLTVT.

The chain couples TRBV29-1 to TRBJ2-3, with 7 positions matching TRBD2. This CDR3 is built from 15 residues. The ends lost 4 bases at V and 2 bases at J; junction bases unmatched: 9. The germline CDR1 and CDR2 sequences are SQVTM and ANQGSEA. CDR3 in DNA: TGCAGCGTTGTGTTTCTAGCGGAGCCCACAGATACGCAGTATTTT. Protein: CSVVFLAEPTDTQYF.

This clone was found once. CDR3 sequence (DNA): TGTGCCAGCAGCTTAGGTCTGGGGGGCGGGGGGAACACCGGGGAGCTGTTTTTT. As protein: CASSLGLGGGGNTGELFF. This chain links TRBV7-2 with TRBJ2-2; perhaps TRBD2 as D (7 bases). The V and J ends lost 1 base and 1 base respectively, with 16 bases between them. This CDR3 is built from 18 residues. CDR1 and CDR2 (germline): SGHTA, FQGNSA.

This clone occurred once. Other DNA variants within this sample encode the same CDR3. This chain uses TRBV5-6 with TRBJ1-6; a weak D match, TRBD1 (6 bases). Trimming cost V 0 bases and J 6 bases, with 10 bases left between them. The CDR3 has 15 amino acids. Germline CDR1 SGHDT, CDR2 YYEEEE. The CDR3: CASSLGGARNSPLHF. The CDR3 DNA reads TGTGCCAGCAGCTTGGGGGGGGCACGTAATTCACCCCTCCACTTT.

V usage is TRBV4-3 and J usage is TRBJ2-1, with D perhaps TRBD1 or TRBD2 (6 bases each). The CDR3 is made up of 14 amino acids. Germline CDR1 and CDR2: LGHNA and YSLEER. Trimming stripped 4 bases from V and 8 bases from J, with 15 bases between. The CDR3: CASSRPGGLDEQFF. The CDR3 coding sequence is TGCGCCAGCAGCCGCCCCGGGGGCCTGGATGAGCAGTTCTTC.

This chain joins TRBV25-1 and TRBJ2-3; D not certain. Germline CDR1 and CDR2: MGHDK and SYGVNS. This CDR3 is built from 14 residues. Trimming cost V 5 bases and J 2 bases, with 11 bases left between them. The chain's CDR3 is CASSPRLHTDTQYF. CDR3 sequence (DNA): TGTGCCAGCAGTCCTCGCTTACACACAGATACGCAGTATTTT.

This chain connects TRBV11-3 to TRBJ1-1; tentatively, D is TRBD1 (5 bases). V was trimmed by 2 bases and J by 5 bases, leaving 15 bases between them. The CDR3 runs to 15 residues. Germline lookup yields CDR1 SGHNT and CDR2 YENEEA. CDR3 coding DNA: TGTGCCAGCAGCTTACCAGGTATTCGGGGGACTGAAGCTTTCTTT. Amino acids: CASSLPGIRGTEAFF.

The J gene is TRBJ1-5, the V gene TRBV6-6, with D tentatively TRBD1 (6 bases). The germline gives CDR1 MNHNY, CDR2 SVGAGI (reference sequence). This CDR3 is 12 amino acids long. V shed 7 bases and J shed 5 bases, with 9 bases lying between them. CDR3 nucleotide sequence: TGTGCCAGCATGGGACAATATCAGCCCCAGCATTTT. This gives the protein CASMGQYQPQHF.

V gene TRBV12-3 or TRBV12-4 combines with J gene TRBJ2-7; 7 bases align to TRBD1. The CDR3 has 13 amino acids. V lost 3 bases to trimming and J lost 6 bases; unmatched junction nucleotides: 5. DNA of the CDR3: TGTGCCAGCAGTTTTGACAGGGTGGGCGAGCAGTACTTC. The encoded protein is CASSFDRVGEQYF.

The CDR3 nucleotides read TGCGCCAGCAGCCAAGATAACACAGACCCCTACGAGCAGTACTTC. Translation gives CASSQDNTDPYEQYF. V gene TRBV4-1 combines with J gene TRBJ2-7; D is undetermined. V was shortened by 0 bases and J by 2 bases, with 11 bases between the two germline ends. The germline V gene encodes CDR1 MGHRA and CDR2 YSYEKL. This CDR3 spans 15 amino acids.

This chain joins TRBV19 and TRBJ1-4; tentative D call: TRBD1 (6 bases). CDR1 and CDR2 from the germline V gene are LNHDA and SQIVND (reference sequence). The CDR3 sequence is 13 residues long. V shed 8 bases and J shed 7 bases, with 14 bases lying between them. Here the CDR3 DNA reads TGTGCCAGTGGACAGCTAAGCCTTGAAAAACTGTTTTTT. It encodes CASGQLSLEKLFF.

The chain employs TRBV13 and TRBJ2-7, with D possibly being TRBD1 or TRBD2 (5 bases each). Trimming shortened V by 5 bases and J by 5 bases, and 13 bases separated the two germline ends. The CDR3 has 13 residues. The V gene's germline CDR1 is PRHDT and CDR2 FYEKMQ (reference sequence). CDR3 amino acids: CASSPEMGDEQYF. As DNA, the CDR3 is TGTGCCAGCAGCCCCGAGATGGGGGACGAGCAGTACTTC.

A single count supports this clone. The rearrangement joins TRBV5-1 to TRBJ2-5, with D possibly being TRBD1 or TRBD2 (6 bases each). The V gene lost 0 bases and the J gene lost 4 bases, with 10 bases spanning the gap. Germline V gene data show CDR1 as SGHRS and CDR2 as YFSETQ. This CDR3 region has 14 residues. In DNA, the CDR3 is TGCGCCAGCAGCTTGGTGGGGGGCATAGAGACCCAGTACTTC. Amino acid sequence: CASSLVGGIETQYF.

The gene calls are TRBV7-6 and TRBJ2-7; D remains unclear. Trimming cost V 1 base and J 2 bases, with 9 bases left between them. CDR1 is SGHVS and CDR2 is FNYEAQ in the germline V gene. The CDR3 sequence is 14 residues long. CDR3 in amino acids: CASSLGLATYEQYF. CDR3 bases: TGTGCCAGCAGCTTAGGTCTTGCTACCTACGAGCAGTACTTC.

This chain connects TRBV6-5 to TRBJ1-2; no clear D gene. Trimming took 0 bases from V and 8 from J, leaving 19 bases between them. CDR1 and CDR2 (germline): MNHEY, SVGAGI. The CDR3 covers 16 residues. CDR3 protein: CASSYSSVYSLGGYTF. CDR3 coding DNA: TGTGCCAGCAGTTACTCGTCGGTATATTCTCTTGGGGGCTACACCTTC.

This rearrangement joins TRBV29-1 to TRBJ2-3, with D perhaps matching TRBD2 (6 bases). The CDR3 runs 13 residues. CDR1 SQVTM and CDR2 ANQGSEA come from the germline V gene. Trimming stripped 3 bases from V and 2 bases from J, with 9 bases between. The CDR3 region has the DNA TGCAGCGTTGAGGGGGGATACACAGATACGCAGTATTTT. Its protein is CSVEGGYTDTQYF.

The chain has TRBV2 and TRBJ1-3; D unresolved. V was clipped by 2 bases and J by 4 bases, with 6 bases between them. Germline V lookup: CDR1 SNHLY, CDR2 FYNNEI. CDR3 length: 13 amino acids. The CDR3 bases are TGTGCCAGCAGTGAATCCTTCGGAAACACCATATATTTT. Its protein is CASSESFGNTIYF.

The chain is built from TRBV7-6 and TRBJ2-3; D remains unclear. Looked up from germline, CDR1 is SGHVS and CDR2 is FNYEAQ. The CDR3 totals 15 residues. Deletions cut 1 base from V and 3 bases from J, with 11 bases between. CDR3 coding DNA: TGTGCCAGCAGCTTAGTTAGGAACAGTACAGATACGCAGTATTTT. Protein product: CASSLVRNSTDTQYF.

V usage is TRBV2 and J usage is TRBJ1-1; a weak D match, TRBD1 (6 bases). Between the trimmed V and J ends, which lost 5 bases and 1 base, there was a span of 11 bases. Per the germline V gene, CDR1 is SNHLY and CDR2 is FYNNEI. The CDR3 consists of 14 residues. The CDR3 protein is CASSFQGRNTEAFF. The CDR3 DNA sequence: TGTGCCAGCAGTTTCCAGGGGCGGAACACTGAAGCTTTCTTT.

This chain connects TRBV7-9 to TRBJ1-2; D call uncertain. The germline CDR1 and CDR2 sequences are SEHNR and FQNEAQ (reference sequence). The CDR3 is 12 amino acids. V was pared by 1 base and J by 8 bases, with 8 bases between. In DNA, the CDR3 is TGTGCCAGCAGCTTAGGCGCCCTGGGCTACACCTTC. Amino acid sequence: CASSLGALGYTF.

The chain recombines TRBV5-3 with TRBJ2-6, with D possibly being TRBD2 (6 bases). TRBV5-3 is an ORF, and what it does is uncertain. V lost 2 bases and J 2 bases, leaving 14 bases between the germline ends. The CDR3 extends over 17 amino acids. Here the CDR3 DNA reads TGTGCCAGAAGCTTTACTCTTGGGGGGACTGGGGCCAACGTCCTGACTTTC. It specifies CARSFTLGGTGANVLTF.

V and J are TRBV5-1 and TRBJ2-1; possibly TRBD1 for D (5 bases). This CDR3 spans 15 amino acids. Trimming removed 3 bases from V and 2 bases from J, with 12 bases in between. Germline V gene sequence: CDR1 SGHRS, CDR2 YFSETQ. This CDR3 reads CASSSDSLAYNEQFF. The CDR3 bases are TGCGCCAGCAGCTCAGACAGTCTAGCCTACAATGAGCAGTTCTTC.

This chain joins TRBV2 and TRBJ1-3; 8 bases agree with TRBD1. The trim removed 4 bases at V and 3 bases at J, leaving 2 bases unmatched. There are 14 residues in the CDR3. Germline lookup yields CDR1 SNHLY and CDR2 FYNNEI. CDR3 DNA: TGTGCCAGCAGTGCGGACAGGGTTGGAAACACCATATATTTT. Its translation is CASSADRVGNTIYF.

V and J are TRBV5-1 and TRBJ1-4, with D unresolved. This CDR3 is 14 amino acids long. Germline values: CDR1 SGHRS, CDR2 YFSETQ. The V end was cut by 0 bases, the J end by 5 bases, with 8 bases between. CDR3 sequence (DNA): TGCGCCAGCAGCTTGGCCTTGGGAAATGAAAAACTGTTTTTT. Its translation: CASSLALGNEKLFF.

The rearrangement joins TRBV24-1 to TRBJ2-3, with 7 bases aligning to TRBD2. Trimming removed 9 bases from V and 2 bases from J; junction bases left unmatched: 7. Germline V gene lookup returns CDR1 KGHDR and CDR2 SFDVKD. The CDR3 is 14 residues long. In DNA, the CDR3 is TGTGCCACCCTTGCGGGGGAGAACACAGATACGCAGTATTTT. Translation gives CATLAGENTDTQYF.

The V and J genes are TRBV6-5 and TRBJ2-1; D is uncertain. V gave up 0 bases and J gave up 9 bases, with 15 bases separating them. The V gene's germline CDR1 is MNHEY and CDR2 SVGAGI. This CDR3 is built from 15 residues. The CDR3 region has the DNA TGTGCCAGCAGTTACTCGACGGCCTCACTCTTTGAGCAGTTCTTC. Translating it yields CASSYSTASLFEQFF.

The chain uses TRBV20-1 and TRBJ1-2; D gene ambiguous. This CDR3 has 11 residues. In germline, CDR1 is DFQATT, CDR2 SNEGSKA (reference sequence). The CDR3 region has the DNA TGCAGCCTGGGTTCCAACTATGGCTACACCTTC. This translates into CSLGSNYGYTF.

The table lists this clone with a count of one. The chain joins TRBV6-6 to TRBJ2-7; 9 bases line up with TRBD1. The V gene's germline CDR1 is MNHNY and CDR2 SVGAGI (reference sequence). The CDR3 length is 13 residues. J lost 5 bases, V lost 5 bases, and 4 bases had no gene match. The CDR3 nucleotides read TGTGCCAGCAGTCCGGGACAGGGAAACGAGCAGTACTTC. This codes for CASSPGQGNEQYF.

The chain is built from TRBV9 and TRBJ2-1, with 12 nucleotides matching TRBD2. The length of the CDR3 is 15 residues. CDR1 is SGDLS and CDR2 is YYNGEE in the germline V gene. V lost 2 bases and J lost 9; bases outside the gene matches: 6. In nucleotides, the CDR3 is TGTGCCAGCAGCGTGGGGCTAGCGGGGGGGACTGAGCAGTTCTTC. Its translation is CASSVGLAGGTEQFF.